A single sample gave rise to the 32 T cell receptor beta chains below, sequenced in a study of blood T cell repertoires in COVID-19. Assay: immunoSEQ multiplex PCR; the TCRdb copy retains only in-frame clones and omits some. The data hold roughly 480,000 clones, with roughly nine tenths observed a single time. The sequenced sample consisted of peripheral blood. These receptors were obtained from a man aged 18 to 30 with COVID-19, enrolled during active disease.

This chain joins TRBV4-1 and TRBJ2-7; TRBD1 matches 9 bases. Germline lookup yields CDR1 MGHRA and CDR2 YSYEKL. CDR3 length: 14 amino acids. Losses at the gene ends were 4 bases for V and 5 bases for J; bases not matched to a gene: 6. The CDR3 bases are TGCGCCAGCAGCCGCGGACAGGGGACGAACGAGCAGTACTTC. Its translation is CASSRGQGTNEQYF.

The CDR3 sequence is CASSRQGSTEAFF. CDR3 DNA sequence: TGTGCCAGTAGCAGACAGGGGAGCACTGAAGCTTTCTTT. V and J are TRBV19 and TRBJ1-1; 8 bases map to TRBD1. The trim removed 6 bases at V and 4 bases at J, leaving 4 bases unmatched. The CDR3 sequence is 13 residues long. The germline gives CDR1 LNHDA, CDR2 SQIVND (reference sequence).

The chain combines TRBV6-2 or TRBV6-3 with TRBJ1-5, with TRBD1 identical over 9 bases. V lost 2 bases and J lost 0; bases outside the gene matches: 8. CDR1 and CDR2 (germline): MNHEY, SVGEGT. This CDR3 is built from 18 residues. The CDR3 is CASSYPDRGRYSNQPQHF. The DNA of the CDR3 is TGTGCCAGCAGTTACCCAGACAGGGGGAGATATAGCAATCAGCCCCAGCATTTT.

A remark on this clone: Other DNA sequences in this specimen translate into the identical CDR3. This chain uses TRBV19 with TRBJ1-1; D is unclear. This CDR3 is built from 13 residues. The V end lost 3 bases, the J end lost 4 bases, and 9 bases lay between the germline ends. Germline CDR1 LNHDA, CDR2 SQIVND (reference sequence). CDR3 residues: CASSIDRGTEAFF. CDR3 in DNA: TGTGCCAGTAGTATCGACCGGGGCACTGAAGCTTTCTTT.

This clone was seen only once. The genes are TRBV29-1 and TRBJ2-7, with D possibly TRBD2 on 5 matching bases. The CDR3 length is 13 residues. Trimming left V 6 bases short and J 2 bases short, with 14 bases between. CDR1 and CDR2 (germline): SQVTM, ANQGSEA. As DNA, the CDR3 is TGCAGCGTGTACCGTGGGGAGACCTACGAGCAGTACTTC. Its protein is CSVYRGETYEQYF.

The chain uses TRBV5-4 and TRBJ2-5; D possibly corresponds to TRBD1 (5 bases). The germline CDR1 and CDR2 sequences are SGHNT and YYREEE (reference sequence). This CDR3 is built from 14 residues. Trimming shortened V by 4 bases and J by 3 bases, and 13 bases separated the two germline ends. The CDR3 here is CASSVPGREETQYF. The DNA for the CDR3 is TGTGCCAGCAGCGTCCCGGGCAGGGAAGAGACCCAGTACTTC. The variable domain in full, with the rest retrieved from reference TRBV5-4 and TRBJ2-5, is ETGVTQSPTHLIKTRGQQVTLRCSSQSGHNTVSWYQQALGQGPQFIFQYYREEENGRGNFPPRFSGLQFPNYSSELNVNALELDDSALYLCASSVPGREETQYFGPGTRLLVL.

Points on this clone: The same CDR3 can be traced to other DNA sequences in this sample. The chain joins TRBV5-4 to TRBJ2-5, with TRBD2 identical over 11 bases. Germline trimming cut 4 bases from V and 4 bases from J; bases unmatched to any gene: 3. This CDR3 has 14 residues. The germline gives CDR1 SGHNT, CDR2 YYREEE (reference sequence). CDR3: CASSLAGGLETQYF. The CDR3 nucleotides read TGTGCCAGCAGCCTAGCGGGGGGTCTAGAGACCCAGTACTTC.

V and J are TRBV2 and TRBJ2-7; 10 bases align to TRBD1. The V gene's germline CDR1 is SNHLY and CDR2 FYNNEI. Trimming at V came to 4 bases and at J to 3 bases, leaving 6 bases not matched to a gene. The CDR3 extends over 15 amino acids. CDR3 coding DNA: TGTGCCAGCAGTGGACAGGGGGCGGGGATCTACGAGCAGTACTTC. This translates into CASSGQGAGIYEQYF.

The chain combines TRBV3-1 (or the pseudogene TRBV3-2) with TRBJ2-2; tentatively, D is TRBD2 (6 bases). Germline V gene sequence: CDR1 LGHDT, CDR2 YNNKEL (reference sequence). Trimming took 6 bases from V and 1 from J, leaving 6 bases between them. This CDR3 contains 13 residues. The CDR3: CASRRGNTGELFF. The DNA for the CDR3 is TGTGCCAGCAGGCGGGGGAACACCGGGGAGCTGTTTTTT.

This chain joins TRBV4-1 and TRBJ1-4; 7 nucleotides match TRBD1. The V gene end was trimmed by 5 bases and the J gene end by 8 bases; junction bases not matched to a gene: 8. The CDR3 is 14 amino acids. Germline V lookup: CDR1 MGHRA, CDR2 YSYEKL. CDR3 bases: TGCGCCAGCAGCAGGGGGACAGCAAACGAAAAACTGTTTTTT. Translated: CASSRGTANEKLFF.

The chain employs TRBV27 and TRBJ2-1, with 7 bases identical to TRBD2. With 2 bases clipped from V and 7 bases from J, the junction kept 14 bases outside the gene matches. The germline CDR1 and CDR2 sequences are MNHEY and SMNVEV (reference sequence). The CDR3 is 17 residues long. CDR3 amino acids: CASSLRGGGYVWNEQFF. CDR3 coding DNA: TGTGCCAGCAGTTTACGTGGCGGGGGTTACGTGTGGAATGAGCAGTTCTTC.

The chain employs TRBV2 and TRBJ2-3; D is undetermined. Looked up from germline, CDR1 is SNHLY and CDR2 is FYNNEI. This CDR3 spans 11 amino acids. V lost 8 bases and J 0 bases, leaving 3 bases between the germline ends. DNA of the CDR3: TGTGCCAGCCGTAGCACAGATACGCAGTATTTT. Protein sequence: CASRSTDTQYF.

V is TRBV27 and J is TRBJ1-6; TRBD1 matches 11 bases. The ends lost 4 bases at V and 7 bases at J; junction bases unmatched: 3. Germline loops: CDR1 MNHEY, CDR2 SMNVEV (reference sequence). CDR3 length: 15 residues. CDR3 nucleotide sequence: TGTGCCAGCAGTTCATGGACAGGGGGCAATTCACCCCTCCACTTT. Its translation is CASSSWTGGNSPLHF.

The CDR3 protein is CASSPKGGYTDTQYF. The CDR3 DNA reads as TGTGCCAGCTCACCTAAGGGCGGGTACACAGATACGCAGTATTTT. V is TRBV18 and J is TRBJ2-3; TRBD2 is a possible D gene (5 bases). Trimming stripped 3 bases from V and 2 bases from J, with 12 bases between. Per germline, CDR1 KGHSH and CDR2 LQKENI. This CDR3 spans 15 amino acids.

The chain links TRBV7-8 to TRBJ1-1; TRBD1 agrees at 8 bases. Germline trimming cut 9 bases from V and 11 bases from J; bases unmatched to any gene: 14. The CDR3 covers 13 residues. Germline V gene sequence: CDR1 SGHVS, CDR2 FQNEAQ. Here the CDR3 reads CASTEDRGGGAFF. CDR3 in DNA: TGTGCCAGTACCGAAGACAGGGGAGGGGGTGCTTTCTTT.

V is TRBV15 and J is TRBJ2-7; 7 bases align to TRBD1. This CDR3 is built from 14 residues. Looked up from germline, CDR1 is LNHNV and CDR2 is YYDKDF (reference sequence). The V segment lost 3 bases and the J segment 3 bases; nucleotides outside the gene matches: 5. The CDR3 region is CATSSPQGVYEQYF. In DNA, the CDR3 is TGTGCCACCAGCAGTCCGCAGGGGGTCTACGAGCAGTACTTC. The full variable domain, completed using reference TRBV15 and TRBJ2-7, is DAMVIQNPRYQVTQFGKPVTLSCSQTLNHNVMYWYQQKSSQAPKLLFHYYDKDFNNEADTPDNFQSRRPNTSFCFLDIRSPGLGDTAMYLCATSSPQGVYEQYFGPGTRLTVT.

This chain uses TRBV10-3 with TRBJ2-2; TRBD2 might be the D (6 bases). The CDR3 totals 15 residues. The ends were cut back, 7 bases at V and 5 bases at J, with 17 bases in the middle. In germline, CDR1 is ENHRY, CDR2 SYGVKD. DNA of the CDR3: TGTGCCATCAAAACTGACGGGGACTTGACCGGGGAGCTGTTTTTT. Translating gives CAIKTDGDLTGELFF.

The CDR3 loop is CASRERLAGTTDTQYF. The CDR3, as DNA: TGTGCCAGCAGGGAAAGACTAGCGGGAACCACAGATACGCAGTATTTT. The chain carries TRBV2 and TRBJ2-3, with 11 bases matching TRBD2. The germline V gene encodes CDR1 SNHLY and CDR2 FYNNEI. This CDR3 comprises 16 residues. The V gene end was trimmed by 6 bases and the J gene end by 2 bases; junction bases not matched to a gene: 7.

The rearrangement links TRBV18 to TRBJ1-5, with 9 bases lining up with TRBD1. CDR1 is KGHSH and CDR2 is LQKENI in the germline V gene. The ends lost 3 bases at V and 8 bases at J; junction bases unmatched: 5. The CDR3 contains 14 residues. The CDR3 loop is CASSPGQGSEPQHF. In DNA, the CDR3 is TGTGCCAGCTCACCCGGACAGGGGTCTGAGCCCCAGCATTTT.

The chain is built from TRBV11-2 and TRBJ2-1; 10 nucleotides match TRBD2. CDR1 is SGHAT, CDR2 FQNNGV, per germline. The V and J ends lost 6 bases and 4 bases, in that order; junction bases with no gene match: 6. The CDR3 consists of 15 residues. CDR3 sequence: CASSPGLASYNEQFF. CDR3 nucleotides: TGTGCCAGCAGTCCGGGACTAGCGTCTTACAATGAGCAGTTCTTC.

CDR3 in DNA: TGTGCCAGCAGTAGCAGGGGCGGCACTGAAGCTTTCTTT. Translated: CASSSRGGTEAFF. The chain joins TRBV7-9 to TRBJ1-1; possible D gene TRBD1, 6 bases. The CDR3 length is 13 residues. Germline V gene lookup returns CDR1 SEHNR and CDR2 FQNEAQ (reference sequence). V was shortened by 6 bases and J by 4 bases, with 12 bases between the two germline ends.

V usage is TRBV7-9 and J usage is TRBJ1-2; the D gene is possibly TRBD1 (6 bases). In germline, CDR1 is SEHNR, CDR2 FQNEAQ (reference sequence). This CDR3 has 15 residues. Trimming removed 5 bases at V and 4 bases at J, with 17 bases between. CDR3 sequence reads: CASSTPKQGSYGYTF. The CDR3 DNA sequence: TGTGCCAGCAGCACGCCTAAACAGGGTAGCTATGGCTACACCTTC.

V and J are TRBV7-9 and TRBJ1-1, with D unclear. The germline V and J ends were trimmed by 0 bases and 6 bases, with 8 bases remaining between them. In germline, CDR1 is SEHNR, CDR2 FQNEAQ (reference sequence). CDR3 length: 13 amino acids. CDR3 loop: CASSLAGAAEAFF. The CDR3 DNA reads as TGTGCCAGCAGCTTAGCGGGCGCCGCTGAAGCTTTCTTT.

The rearrangement joins TRBV5-4 to TRBJ1-6, with 7 nucleotides matching TRBD1. CDR1 is SGHNT and CDR2 is YYREEE in the germline V gene (reference sequence). V trimming: 3 bases; J trimming: 7 bases; junction bases outside the gene matches: 7. This CDR3 is built from 15 residues. For the CDR3, the DNA is TGTGCCAGCAGCTCGGGACAGAGGACCAATTCACCCCTCCACTTT. Amino acids: CASSSGQRTNSPLHF.

V usage is TRBV7-9 and J usage is TRBJ2-3; D perhaps matches TRBD2 (6 bases). CDR3 length equals 17 residues. The germline V gene has CDR1 SEHNR and CDR2 FQNEAQ (reference sequence). Between the trimmed V and J ends, which lost 2 bases and 1 base, there was a span of 16 bases. The CDR3 DNA sequence: TGTGCCAGCAGCTTACGAGTCGGGGGACCGGGCACAGATACGCAGTATTTT. Its translation is CASSLRVGGPGTDTQYF.

Only one count was recorded for this clone. The chain has TRBV28 and TRBJ1-1; maybe TRBD1 (5 bases). CDR3 length: 11 amino acids. The germline CDR1 and CDR2 sequences are MDHEN and SYDVKM. Between the trimmed V and J ends, which lost 8 bases and 8 bases, there was a span of 12 bases. The CDR3 protein is CASSYRREAFF. The CDR3, as DNA: TGTGCCAGCTCCTACAGGAGAGAAGCTTTCTTT.

V usage is TRBV7-9 and J usage is TRBJ2-1, with D tentatively TRBD2 (5 bases). CDR3 size: 14 residues. Trimming removed 1 base from V and 6 bases from J, with 10 bases in between. The germline V gene has CDR1 SEHNR and CDR2 FQNEAQ (reference sequence). CDR3 in amino acids: CASSLGSSGNEQFF. The CDR3 nucleotides read TGTGCCAGCAGCTTAGGGAGCAGCGGCAATGAGCAGTTCTTC.

The chain joins TRBV6-2 or TRBV6-3 to TRBJ2-3; 9 bases match TRBD2. V was pared by 5 bases and J by 4 bases, with 10 bases of the junction left unmatched. Looked up from germline, CDR1 is MNHEY and CDR2 is SVGEGT. CDR3 size: 16 residues. The CDR3 DNA follows: TGTGCCAGCAGTCCCTTTTTAGCGGGAGTATCAGATACGCAGTATTTT. Residues: CASSPFLAGVSDTQYF.

The chain uses TRBV5-1 and TRBJ1-2, with D unclear. Trimming shortened V by 2 bases and J by 4 bases, and 15 bases separated the two germline ends. This CDR3 is built from 15 residues. Germline V gives CDR1 SGHRS, CDR2 YFSETQ. This chain's CDR3 is CASSFRNPDSYGYTF. The CDR3 nucleotides are TGCGCCAGCAGCTTCCGGAACCCAGACTCCTATGGCTACACCTTC.

The chain carries TRBV7-3 and TRBJ2-1; D not certain. This CDR3 is 18 amino acids long. V dropped 2 bases and J dropped 0 bases, with 17 bases sitting between them. Germline CDR1 and CDR2: SGHTA and FQGTGA. The CDR3 DNA reads as TGTGCCAGCAGCTTACGGCCAGCGCCCATTAACTCCTACAATGAGCAGTTCTTC. Amino acid sequence: CASSLRPAPINSYNEQFF.

The chain recombines TRBV2 with TRBJ1-6; D ambiguous. Trimming shortened V by 7 bases and J by 9 bases, and 19 bases separated the two germline ends. The CDR3 is 15 amino acids. Germline CDR1 and CDR2: SNHLY and FYNNEI. The CDR3 sequence: CASTPKTSGGSPLHF. The CDR3 nucleotides are TGTGCCAGCACCCCAAAGACAAGCGGTGGTTCACCCCTCCACTTT.

The genes are TRBV7-8 and TRBJ1-2, with TRBD1 matching 9 bases. The CDR3 has 17 amino acids. With V trimmed by 2 bases and J by 4 bases, 11 bases remained unmatched. Germline CDR1 SGHVS, CDR2 FQNEAQ. CDR3 sequence: CASSLMGLGQGAYGYTF. Here the CDR3 DNA reads TGTGCCAGCAGCTTAATGGGATTGGGACAGGGAGCCTATGGCTACACCTTC.